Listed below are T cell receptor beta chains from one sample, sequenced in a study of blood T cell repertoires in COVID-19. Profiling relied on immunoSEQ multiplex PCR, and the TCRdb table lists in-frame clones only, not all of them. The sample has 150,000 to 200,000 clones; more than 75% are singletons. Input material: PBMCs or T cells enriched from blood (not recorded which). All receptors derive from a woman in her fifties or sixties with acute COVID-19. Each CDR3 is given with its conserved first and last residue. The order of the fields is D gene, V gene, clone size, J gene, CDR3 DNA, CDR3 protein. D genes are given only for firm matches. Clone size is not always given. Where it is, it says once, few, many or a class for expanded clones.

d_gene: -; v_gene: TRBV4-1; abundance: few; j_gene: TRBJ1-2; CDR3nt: TGCGCCAGCAGCCCAGGACAGACCTTAGCTAACTATGGCTACACCTTC; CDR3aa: CASSPGQTLANYGYTF
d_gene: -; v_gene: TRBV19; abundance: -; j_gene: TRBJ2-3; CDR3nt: TGTGCCAGTAGCGTGACTAGTGAGTGGGATACGCAGTATTTT; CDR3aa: CASSVTSEWDTQYF
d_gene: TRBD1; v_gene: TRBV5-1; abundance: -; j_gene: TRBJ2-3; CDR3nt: TGCGCCAGCACCCCCCAGGGGGCCCCAGATACGCAGTATTTT; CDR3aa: CASTPQGAPDTQYF
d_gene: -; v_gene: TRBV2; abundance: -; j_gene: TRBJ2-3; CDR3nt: TGTGCCGGGGGGAAGCTACTGGGAGTGGGTGTTACGCAGTATTTT; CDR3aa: CAGGKLLGVGVTQYF
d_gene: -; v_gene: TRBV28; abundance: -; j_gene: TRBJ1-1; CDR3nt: TGTGCCTCTCTCCCTGGGGATTGGAGGACTGAAGCTTTCTTT; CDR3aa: CASLPGDWRTEAFF
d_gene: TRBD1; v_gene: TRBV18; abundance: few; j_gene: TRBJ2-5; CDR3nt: TGTGCCAGCTCACCTCCCGGACAGGGACGTGAGACCCAGTACTTC; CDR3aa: CASSPPGQGRETQYF
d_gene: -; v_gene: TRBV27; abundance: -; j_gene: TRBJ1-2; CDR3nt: TGTGCCAGCAGTTTAACGGGTAGGGGTAATGGCTACACCTTC; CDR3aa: CASSLTGRGNGYTF
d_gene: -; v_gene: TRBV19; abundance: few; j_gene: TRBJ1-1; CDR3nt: TGTGCCAGTAGTATGAGGCCGAACACTGAAGCTTTCTTT; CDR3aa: CASSMRPNTEAFF
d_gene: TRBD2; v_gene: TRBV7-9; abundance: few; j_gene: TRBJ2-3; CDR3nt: TGTGCCAGCAGCTCTACTAGCGGGGGATCAGATACGCAGTATTTT; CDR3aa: CASSSTSGGSDTQYF
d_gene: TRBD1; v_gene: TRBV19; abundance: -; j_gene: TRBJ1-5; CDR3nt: TGTGCCAGTAGACGCCTGGGACAGGTTAATAGCAATCAGCCCCAGCATTTT; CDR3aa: CASRRLGQVNSNQPQHF
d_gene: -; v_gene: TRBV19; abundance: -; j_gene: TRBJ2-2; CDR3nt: TGTGCCAGTAGTCCGATCCGGGAGCCAAACACCGGGGAGCTGTTTTTT; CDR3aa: CASSPIREPNTGELFF
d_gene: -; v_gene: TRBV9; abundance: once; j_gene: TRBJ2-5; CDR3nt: TGTGCCAGCAGCGTAGGACACGACCAAGAGACCCAGTACTTC; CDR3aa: CASSVGHDQETQYF
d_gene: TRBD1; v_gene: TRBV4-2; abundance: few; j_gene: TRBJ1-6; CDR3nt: TGTGCCAGCAGCCAAGATCCCCAGGGGGGAAGTTCACCCCTCCACTTT; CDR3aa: CASSQDPQGGSSPLHF
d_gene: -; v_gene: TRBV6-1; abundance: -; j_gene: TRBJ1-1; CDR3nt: TGTGCCAGCAGTGAGTCGTTTAACACTGAAGCTTTCTTT; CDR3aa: CASSESFNTEAFF
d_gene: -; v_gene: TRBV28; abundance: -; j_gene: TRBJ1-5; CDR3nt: TGTGCCAGCAGTCTGACAGTCTATAGCAATCAGCCCCAGCATTTT; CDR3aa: CASSLTVYSNQPQHF
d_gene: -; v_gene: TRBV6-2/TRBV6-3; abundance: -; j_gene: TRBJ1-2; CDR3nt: TGTGCCAGCAGTTACGGAGGGACCAACTATGGCTACACCTTC; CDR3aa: CASSYGGTNYGYTF
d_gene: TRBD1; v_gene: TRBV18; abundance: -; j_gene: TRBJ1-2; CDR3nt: TGTGCCAGCTCACCGGACAGGGGAGTGTATGGCTACACCTTC; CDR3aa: CASSPDRGVYGYTF
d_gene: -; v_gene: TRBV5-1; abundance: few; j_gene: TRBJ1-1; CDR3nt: TGCGCCAGCAGCTTGGCCCCTTACACCGAAGCTTTCTTT; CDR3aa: CASSLAPYTEAFF
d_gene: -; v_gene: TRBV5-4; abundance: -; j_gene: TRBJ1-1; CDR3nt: TGTGCCAGCAGCTATCAAAGTAGAAACACTGAAGCTTTCTTT; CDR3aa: CASSYQSRNTEAFF
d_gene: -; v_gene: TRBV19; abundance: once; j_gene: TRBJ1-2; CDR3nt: TGTGCCAGTAGTATACGGGGGGACTATGGCTACACCTTC; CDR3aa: CASSIRGDYGYTF
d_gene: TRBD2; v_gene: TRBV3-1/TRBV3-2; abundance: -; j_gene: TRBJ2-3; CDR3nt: TGTGCCAGCAGCCAAGCAAGGGGACTAGCGGGGAGCGCGGATACGCAGTATTTT; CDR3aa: CASSQARGLAGSADTQYF
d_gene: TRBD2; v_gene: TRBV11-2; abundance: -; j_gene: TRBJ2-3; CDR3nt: TGTGCCAGCAGCACCGGGCGACTAGCGAAGACAGATACGCAGTATTTT; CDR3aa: CASSTGRLAKTDTQYF
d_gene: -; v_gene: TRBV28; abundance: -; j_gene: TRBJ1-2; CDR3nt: TGTGCCAGCAGACCGTTGGAGGACTATGGCTACACCTTC; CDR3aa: CASRPLEDYGYTF
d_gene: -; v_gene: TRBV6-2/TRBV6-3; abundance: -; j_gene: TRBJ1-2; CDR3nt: TGTGCCAGCAGTTACCAGGGCGAGTCTTATGGCTACACCTTC; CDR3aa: CASSYQGESYGYTF
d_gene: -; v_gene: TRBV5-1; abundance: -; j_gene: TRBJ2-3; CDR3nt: TGCGCCAGCAGCGTTTACAGGGAAGGGACAGATACGCAGTATTTT; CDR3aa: CASSVYREGTDTQYF
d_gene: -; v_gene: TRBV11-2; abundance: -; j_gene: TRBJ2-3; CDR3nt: TGTGCCAGCAGCTTAGATCGAACCAACAGCTTT; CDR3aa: CASSLDRTNSF
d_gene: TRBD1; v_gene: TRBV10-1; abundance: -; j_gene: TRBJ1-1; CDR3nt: TGCGCCAGCGGGGGACAGGGGAGGACTGAAGCTTTCTTT; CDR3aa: CASGGQGRTEAFF
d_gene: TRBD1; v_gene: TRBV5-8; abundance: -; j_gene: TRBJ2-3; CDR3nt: TGTGCCAGCAGCTTCGGACAGGGTCGAGATACGCAGTATTTT; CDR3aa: CASSFGQGRDTQYF
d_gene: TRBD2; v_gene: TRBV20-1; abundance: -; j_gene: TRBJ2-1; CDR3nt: TGCAGTGCTAGTCCCACTCCCCCCTGGACTAGCGGCCCCAATGAGCAGTTCTTC; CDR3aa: CSASPTPPWTSGPNEQFF
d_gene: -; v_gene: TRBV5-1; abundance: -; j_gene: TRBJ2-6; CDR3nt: TGCGCCAGCAGCGTCTACTCTGGGGCCAACGTCCTGACTTTC; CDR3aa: CASSVYSGANVLTF
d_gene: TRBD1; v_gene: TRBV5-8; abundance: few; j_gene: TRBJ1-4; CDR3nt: TGTGCCAGCATCCCGATGGGGGGACAGGACTATGAAAAACTGTTTTTT; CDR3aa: CASIPMGGQDYEKLFF
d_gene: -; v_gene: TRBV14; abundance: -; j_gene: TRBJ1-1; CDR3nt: TGTGCCAGCAGCCGCGCCGGTGGGGTTAGCGCTGAAGCTTTCTTT; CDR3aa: CASSRAGGVSAEAFF
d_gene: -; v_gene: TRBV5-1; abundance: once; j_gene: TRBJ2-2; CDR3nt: TGCGCCAGCAGGGACAACCCCTTAACCGGGGAGCTGTTTTTT; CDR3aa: CASRDNPLTGELFF
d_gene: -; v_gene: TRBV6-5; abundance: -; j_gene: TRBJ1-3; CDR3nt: TGTGCCAGCACTGTGCGGGCCTCTGGAAACACCATATATTTT; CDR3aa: CASTVRASGNTIYF
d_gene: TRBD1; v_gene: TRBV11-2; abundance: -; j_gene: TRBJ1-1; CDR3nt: TGTGCCAGCAGCATGACAGGGCCAACTGAAGCTTTCTTT; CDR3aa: CASSMTGPTEAFF
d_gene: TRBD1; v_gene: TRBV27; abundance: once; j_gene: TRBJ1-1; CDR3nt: TGTGCCAGCAGTAAGGGGACAGGGGGCTGGACTGAAGCTTTCTTT; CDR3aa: CASSKGTGGWTEAFF
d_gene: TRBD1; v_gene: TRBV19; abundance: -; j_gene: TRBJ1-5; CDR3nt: TGTGCCAGTAGTATAAGGTTTGGGACAGCGGAGTTCCAGCCCCAGCATTTT; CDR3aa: CASSIRFGTAEFQPQHF
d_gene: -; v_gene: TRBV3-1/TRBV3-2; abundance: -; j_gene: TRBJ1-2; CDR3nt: TGTGCCAGCAGCCAAGTTCAGCAGGGCTATGGCTACACCTTC; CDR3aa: CASSQVQQGYGYTF
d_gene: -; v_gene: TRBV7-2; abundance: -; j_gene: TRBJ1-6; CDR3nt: TGTGCCAGCAGCCCTTTGATGAGTGGAGGTTCACCCCTCCACTTT; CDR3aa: CASSPLMSGGSPLHF
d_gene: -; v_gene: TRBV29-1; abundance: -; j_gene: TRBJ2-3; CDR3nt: TGCAGCGTTGAGAGCGGAGCTAGCACAGATACGCAGTATTTT; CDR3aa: CSVESGASTDTQYF
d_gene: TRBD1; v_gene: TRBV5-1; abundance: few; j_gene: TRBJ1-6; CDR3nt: TGCGCCAGCAGCTTGGTTCAGGGGGCAGATTCACCCCTCCACTTT; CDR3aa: CASSLVQGADSPLHF
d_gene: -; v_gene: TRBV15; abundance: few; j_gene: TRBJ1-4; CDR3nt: TGTGCCACCAGCAGAGATTCAGGGTTGGATGAAAAACTGTTTTTT; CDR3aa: CATSRDSGLDEKLFF
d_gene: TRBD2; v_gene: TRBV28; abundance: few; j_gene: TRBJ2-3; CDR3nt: TGTGCCAGCAGTTTCTTTACATCTTCCCCGACTAGCGGGAGCACAGATACGCAGTATTTT; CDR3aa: CASSFFTSSPTSGSTDTQYF
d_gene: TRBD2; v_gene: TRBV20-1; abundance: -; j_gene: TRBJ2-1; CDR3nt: TGCAGTGCTAGTTTCGGCGGGGGCTCCTACAATGAGCAGTTCTTC; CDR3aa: CSASFGGGSYNEQFF
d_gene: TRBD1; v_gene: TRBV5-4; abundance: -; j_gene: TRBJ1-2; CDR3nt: TGTGCCAGCAGCGGGACAGGGGGCGACGGCTACACCTTC; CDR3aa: CASSGTGGDGYTF
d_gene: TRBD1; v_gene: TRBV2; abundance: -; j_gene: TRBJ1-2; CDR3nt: TGTGCCACTGCATCGACAGGGTTAGGCTACACCTTC; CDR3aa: CATASTGLGYTF